What follows describes a single TCR beta chain. The target of this receptor is not known. No base qualities exist here, and no much larger clone lies one base off it. Cut back by 2 bases and 0 bases, the V and J ends lie 12 bases apart. CDR1 and CDR2 (SGDLS, YYNGEE) derive from the germline V gene. Spanning cysteine to phenylalanine, the CDR3 consists of 16 amino acids. The only DNA kept is the CDR3, 48 bases in frame from the first base. The cohort comprised fewer than 750 healthy bone marrow donors. At the time of sampling, every cohort member was nominally healthy, though immune exposures that went unrecorded were likely present. The donor tested CMV seronegative and was one of the 352 seronegative cohort members. Every donor gave a peripheral blood sample, and the peripheral blood mononuclear cells from that sample were used for TCR beta sequencing. The Qiagen DNeasy Blood Extraction Kit was used to extract genomic DNA from the blood cell samples.

This entry comes from a study of cytomegalovirus exposure and HLA in healthy donors (dated by TCRdb to between 2016 and 2019). General notes on the study: According to an earlier analysis of 550 to 750 of the donors, some 180 million T cells yielded 117 million unique TCR beta sequences and 276 Gb of sequence data. Every repertoire in the discovery cohort had been generated on one and the same sequencing platform. The study was designed to test whether signatures of past pathogen exposure could be identified by cataloging public T cell receptors. A separate validation cohort of about 110 different subjects was used in addition to the approximately 700-subject first cohort. The number of typed donors differed by locus: roughly 629-640 for A, B, C, DRB1 and DQB1; 522 for DQA1; 606 for DPA1; and around 450 for DPB1. The study used immunosequencing to profile the T cell repertoires of 666 subjects and linked those repertoires to cytomegalovirus serostatus. A later genetic analysis used genome-wide SNP genotypes for about three fifths of the 666 donors, treating that subset as a discovery cohort. An early release that covered about 600 HLA-typed donors contained approximately 320 gigabases of sequencing data and some 87 million unique TCR sequences. In a later analysis, previously published TCR beta repertoires from fewer than 750 donors were re-analyzed and high-resolution HLA genotyping was added so that TCR occurrence patterns could be studied. Donor age, sex, ethnicity and CMV serostatus were compiled together with the repertoire data. Among the roughly 370 genotyped donors, approximately 77% belonged to the genetic ancestry cluster associated with self-reported Caucasian donors. High-throughput TCR immunosequencing, statistical association of individual TCRs with disease status, and machine learning were combined to predict cytomegalovirus infection status. A handful of DR-DQ haplotypes were handled as single units for association and clustering because linkage in the cohort was strong. Among 300 to 450 genotyped donors of the cohort, an average of approximately 250,000 unique TCR beta nucleotide sequences were sequenced per donor, roughly a sixth of them non-productive. Rather than using new phenotypic data, the later analysis identified candidate immune exposures from TCR beta sequences and from how often those sequences occurred across donors. To decide whether each TCR beta V gene segment behaved as functional or pseudogenic, an earlier analysis of fewer than 750 of the donors relied on high-throughput TCR beta sequencing. Class I and class II HLA loci were covered by the typing at four-digit resolution.

The study at large found these results: A later analysis found that TCR association rates varied across HLA loci, with DRB1 alleles showing the most associated TCRs and HLA-C alleles the fewest. Broadly in line with IMGT annotations, most TCR beta V segments showed up in productive rearrangements about 87% or about 30% of the time in an earlier analysis of several hundred of the donors. Compared with equally common non-associated chains, HLA-associated TCR beta chains in a later analysis were more clonally expanded and had lower generation probabilities. Strong co-occurrence of HLA alleles, especially DR and DQ, made assigning TCR associations to individual alleles difficult. According to the authors, the approach could potentially be generalized to other disease states and immunological phenotypes. In a later analysis, some 17,000 TCR beta sequences were associated with specific HLA alleles at a false discovery rate of 0.05. In this cohort, only TCR beta chains were sequenced, and detectable features were limited by the absence of alpha or paired-chain data. In a later analysis, most CMV-associated TCR beta chains were found to appear HLA-restricted, with HLA associations seemingly driven largely by CMV exposure. A later genetic analysis associated a missense DCLRE1C variant with V-gene and J-gene trimming of TCR beta chains, and an independent cohort replicated the association. A further reported finding was that TCR beta sequences accurately predicted the HLA-A and HLA-B alleles for most subjects in the first cohort. According to a later genetic analysis, donors in an Asian-associated ancestry cluster had fewer N-insertions in productive TCRs than the approximately 670-donor mean. Some IMGT-functional V segments, including TRBV6-2 and TRBV6-3, could not be told apart with the 87-base-pair reads, so those segments were excluded. Immune exposure information for the cohort was limited to CMV serostatus. Cytomegalovirus status was reported to be diagnosed by the classifier with high specificity and sensitivity in both the original and validation cohorts. The earlier analysis of some 540 of the donors excluded approximately 17 rarely observed V segments, including chromosome 9 orphons, because counts were too low. Roughly uniform sequencing depth across donors was assumed in presence/absence analyses, although this assumption may not hold. Most TCR sequences were observed very rarely across donors, whereas some public TCRs were present in many individuals. A later analysis reported that several top co-occurrence clusters appeared linked to parvovirus B19, influenza, CMV and Epstein-Barr virus. Because HLA typing was unavailable for some donors at each locus, only the typed subset was used in association tests. Correlated functional status among segregating V segments might be attributable to linkage disequilibrium, but an unknown experimental factor could not be ruled out. The study listed 150 to 200 TCR beta chains as associated with cytomegalovirus. A few of the identified cytomegalovirus-associated TCR beta chains were confirmed in vitro to be specific for cytomegalovirus antigens. A cluster of highly shared sequence variants was judged likely to represent a technical artifact of the sequencing pipeline.

The library was obtained by the immunoSEQ multiplex PCR assay. A mixture of 60 forward primers for TCR Vbeta segments and 13 reverse primers for TCR Jbeta segments was used in the multiplex PCR. A multiplex PCR assay on genomic DNA amplified the CDR3 region of rearranged TCR beta genes. The amplified TCR beta libraries were sequenced on the Illumina HiSeq System as 87-base-pair reads. Under the source paper's analysis protocol: A later analysis counted about 76 million unique TCR beta chains across the 650 to 700 repertoires, and about 10 million of these chains were shared by at least two donors. A nearest-neighbor algorithm error-corrected the raw reads and collapsed the reads into unique sequences, merging closely related sequences to remove PCR and sequencing errors. CDR3 sequences were aligned to IMGT reference sequences to assign V, D and J gene segments. For a sequence to be retained, a match of at least six nucleotides to both a V gene segment and a J gene segment was required. Rearrangements were classified as productive when the CDR3 lacked stop codons and remained in frame with V and J, and all other rearrangements were classified as non-productive. CDR3 was defined according to IMGT convention as the region running from the second conserved V-encoded cysteine to the conserved J-encoded phenylalanine. In an earlier analysis of approximately 500 of the donors, sequences lacking an unambiguous match to a single V gene segment were excluded. In an earlier analysis of approximately 610 of the donors, V segments were called functional above 56.7% productive rearrangements and were called segregating when the between-donor standard deviation exceeded 5%. A statistical classification framework was built to diagnose cytomegalovirus status from the catalog of TCR beta chain sequences. V and J gene assignment, in a later analysis, came from comparing TCR nucleotide sequences with IMGT/GENE-DB human TR gene sequences. Using the TCRdist pipeline, a later analysis assigned CDR3 sequences along with most-parsimonious VDJ recombination scenarios. In a later analysis, each TCR beta chain was defined by its CDR3 amino acid sequence together with its V-gene family, and reads without a unique V-gene family were excluded. As a way to deal with suspected cross-contamination and a sequencing artifact, a later analysis dropped approximately 570 nucleotide sequences that were highly shared and had low generation probability. In a later analysis, a clonal expansion index for each public chain was calculated from normalized within-repertoire ranks of inferred template counts. In a later analysis, generation probabilities were computed using a VDJ recombination model fitted to out-of-frame rearrangements, and the results were checked against IGoR. In a later analysis, hypergeometric tests were used to score TCR-TCR, TCR-HLA and TCR-CMV co-occurrence, with a repertoire-size bias correction applied to TCR pairs. In a later analysis, false discovery rates were estimated by permuting HLA or CMV assignments 20 times. In a later analysis, co-occurring TCRs were grouped with DBSCAN, and TCRdist sequence similarity was added when clustering was performed within HLA-allele-positive subsets. Repertoires with fewer than 30,000 or more than 120,000 public chains, plus five repertoires with anomalous nucleotide sharing, were excluded from co-occurrence clustering. Imported from immuneACCESS, the table was reduced by TCRdb to in-frame sequences with V and J called. These copies leave out some clones; in studies compared against another copy, an unresolved V gene accounts for under half, and the cause of the remainder is not known. The DNA was the basis for D and trimming; V, J and clone size are from that table. The sample data list over 150,000 clones, and roughly four fifths of these were observed just once. Over 1.5% of the sample lies in the top ten.

Sequencing was carried out using PBMCs. The receptor chain draws on TRBV9 and TRBJ1-3; 5 matching bases give a weak D call of TRBD1. The clonotype was recovered from a man aged 50 or older in good health and CMV-seronegative. The CDR3 region: CASSVLQDSSGNTIYF. The bases are TGTGCCAGCAGCGTCCTACAAGACAGCTCTGGAAACACCATATATTTT.